This passage covers 31 T cell receptor beta chains from one sample sequenced in a study of shared clonotypes between healthy human individuals. Here immunoSEQ multiplex PCR was the method, and the copy in TCRdb shows in-frame clones only, minus some. The profile shows hundreds of thousands of clones, about 91% of them singletons. Naive CD8 populations comprised CD45RO-negative cells positively selected for CCR7, excluding terminally differentiated effector memory CD45RA+ cells. The sequenced material came from naive CD8+ T cells sorted from blood. Receptors were obtained from a man younger than 45 in good health.

The V call is TRBV10-3, the J call TRBJ2-7; D might be TRBD2 (5 bases). V was trimmed by 3 bases and J by 1 base, leaving 13 bases between them. This CDR3 has 15 amino acids. CDR1 is ENHRY and CDR2 is SYGVKD in the germline V gene. CDR3 nucleotide sequence: TGTGCCATCAGTGACCCAGCGGCATCATCCTACGAGCAGTACTTC. Protein: CAISDPAASSYEQYF.

J is TRBJ2-2 and V is TRBV2, with TRBD2 matching 15 bases. In germline, CDR1 is SNHLY, CDR2 FYNNEI. Trimming took 5 bases from V and 3 from J; bases not matched to a gene: 10. The CDR3 covers 19 residues. In DNA form, the CDR3 reads TGTGCCAGCAGTTCTCACGGACTAGCGGGAGGGTCGGACACCGGGGAGCTGTTTTTT. It translates to CASSSHGLAGGSDTGELFF.

In nucleotides, the CDR3 is TGCGCCAGCAGCTTGGCGGGGGGCGACAATCAGCCCCAGCATTTT. Translated: CASSLAGGDNQPQHF. V and J are TRBV5-1 and TRBJ1-5, with D perhaps TRBD1 (6 bases). The CDR3 is 15 residues long. V dropped 0 bases and J dropped 3 bases, with 10 bases sitting between them. Per germline, CDR1 SGHRS and CDR2 YFSETQ.

The chain links TRBV28 to TRBJ2-7; TRBD2 matches 7 bases. This CDR3 comprises 15 residues. Germline lookup yields CDR1 MDHEN and CDR2 SYDVKM. The trim removed 4 bases at V and 2 bases at J, leaving 8 bases unmatched. CDR3 sequence reads: CASSSNSGTTYEQYF. The CDR3, as DNA: TGTGCCAGCAGTTCTAATTCCGGGACTACCTACGAGCAGTACTTC. Combining the CDR3 with reference TRBV28 and TRBJ2-7 gives the whole variable domain DVKVTQSSRYLVKRTGEKVFLECVQDMDHENMFWYRQDPGLGLRLIYFSYDVKMKEKGDIPEGYSVSREKKERFSLILESASTNQTSMYLCASSSNSGTTYEQYFGPGTRLTVT.

This clone has just a few counts. The chain is built from TRBV10-3 and TRBJ2-7; D assignment may be TRBD1 or TRBD2 (5 bases each). Germline CDR1 and CDR2: ENHRY and SYGVKD. V was shortened by 3 bases and J by 5 bases, with 17 bases between the two germline ends. The CDR3 sequence is 15 residues long. The CDR3: CAISELERRGDEQYF. The CDR3 DNA follows: TGTGCCATCAGTGAACTCGAGCGGAGAGGGGACGAGCAGTACTTC.

The rearrangement uses TRBV15 and TRBJ1-1, with a possible D match to TRBD1 (5 bases). V was shortened by 0 bases and J by 0 bases, with 14 bases between the two germline ends. This CDR3 spans 17 amino acids. The V gene's germline CDR1 is LNHNV and CDR2 YYDKDF (reference sequence). The CDR3 DNA reads as TGTGCCACCAGCAGAGATCTCTCGACAGCTATGAACACTGAAGCTTTCTTT. Translating it yields CATSRDLSTAMNTEAFF.

The chain links TRBV5-1 to TRBJ2-2, with 8 positions matching TRBD2. Germline-derived CDR1 and CDR2 are SGHRS and YFSETQ. The CDR3 is 19 amino acids. V shed 2 bases and J 1 base; nucleotides not matched to a gene: 13. CDR3 nucleotide sequence: TGCGCCAGCAGCTTCTACATTAAAGCGGGAGAGGTGAACACCGGGGAGCTGTTTTTT. It yields the protein CASSFYIKAGEVNTGELFF.

The chain combines TRBV28 with TRBJ1-3, with D unclear. CDR3 length: 15 residues. Germline V CDR1 and CDR2: MDHEN, SYDVKM. The V and J ends lost 4 bases and 2 bases respectively, with 12 bases between them. CDR3 bases: TGTGCCAGCAGTTCCGGATTGTATCCTGGAAACACCATATATTTT. It translates to CASSSGLYPGNTIYF.

The V and J genes are TRBV27 and TRBJ1-1; tentative D call: TRBD1 (5 bases). CDR3 length equals 16 residues. In germline, CDR1 is MNHEY, CDR2 SMNVEV (reference sequence). The V end lost 5 bases, the J end lost 0 bases, and 16 bases lay between the germline ends. CDR3 amino acids: CASSPGGRIVNTEAFF. The DNA for the CDR3 is TGTGCCAGCAGTCCTGGGGGAAGGATCGTGAACACTGAAGCTTTCTTT.

The chain is built from TRBV5-6 and TRBJ2-5; a possible D gene is TRBD1 (5 bases). Germline CDR1 and CDR2: SGHDT and YYEEEE. This CDR3 is built from 12 residues. Trimming shortened V by 4 bases and J by 5 bases, and 9 bases separated the two germline ends. The CDR3 loop is CASSPQGETQYF. For the CDR3, the DNA is TGTGCCAGCAGCCCCCAGGGCGAGACCCAGTACTTC.

The chain uses TRBV7-2 and TRBJ2-7; 9 positions match TRBD2. The CDR3 is made up of 17 amino acids. V dropped 2 bases and J dropped 6; count of bases not matched to a gene: 14. CDR1 SGHTA and CDR2 FQGNSA come from the germline V gene. CDR3 nucleotides: TGTGCCAGCAGCTTAAGTATTGCCGGGACTAGCTCTGTCGAGCAGTACTTC. Translated, it gives CASSLSIAGTSSVEQYF.

Note on this clone: In the same sample, other DNA sequences code for this CDR3. The chain uses TRBV5-1 and TRBJ1-1, with D uncertain. Germline CDR1 and CDR2: SGHRS and YFSETQ. The CDR3 consists of 13 residues. Trimming took off 5 bases at V and 1 base at J, with 9 bases between the two ends. This CDR3 reads CASSRLGNTEAFF. As DNA, the CDR3 is TGCGCCAGCAGTAGACTGGGGAACACTGAAGCTTTCTTT. Full variable domain (remainder filled in from reference TRBV5-1 and TRBJ1-1): KAGVTQTPRYLIKTRGQQVTLSCSPISGHRSVSWYQQTPGQGLQFLFEYFSETQRNKGNFPGRFSGRQFSNSRSEMNVSTLELGDSALYLCASSRLGNTEAFFGQGTRLTVV.

The genes are TRBV11-3 and TRBJ1-5, with unresolved D. V lost 2 bases to trimming and J lost 4 bases, with 12 bases between them. This CDR3 contains 15 residues. The V gene's germline CDR1 is SGHNT and CDR2 YENEEA. The CDR3 nucleotides are TGTGCCAGCAGCTTAAACCCACAGACAAATCAGCCCCAGCATTTT. Residues: CASSLNPQTNQPQHF.

The rearrangement uses TRBV21-1 and TRBJ2-5; no DNA check was done on the table's D call, TRBD2. TRBV21-1 is a recognized pseudogene. This CDR3 spans 16 amino acids. The CDR3 spells CASSKHGRVSGEAQYF. In nucleotides, the CDR3 is TGTGCCAGCAGCAAACACGGGAGGGTCAGCGGAGAGGCCCAGTACTTC.

This clone was picked up a small number of times. The chain uses TRBV29-1 and TRBJ2-4, with 7 positions matching TRBD2. This CDR3 region has 12 residues. V dropped 2 bases and J dropped 6; count of bases not matched to a gene: 1. The germline CDR1 and CDR2 sequences are SQVTM and ANQGSEA. The CDR3 nucleotides are TGCAGCGTTGAAAGGGAGGGAAACATTCAGTACTTC. This translates into CSVEREGNIQYF. The whole variable domain, filled in from reference TRBV29-1 and TRBJ2-4, reads SAVISQKPSRDICQRGTSLTIQCQVDSQVTMMFWYRQQPGQSLTLIATANQGSEATYESGFVIDKFPISRPNLTFSTLTVSNMSPEDSSIYLCSVEREGNIQYFGAGTRLSVL.

The V call is TRBV7-9, the J call TRBJ1-2; 7 nucleotides line up with TRBD1. Trimming took 4 bases from V and 4 from J; bases not matched to a gene: 6. The CDR3 is 14 amino acids. Germline V gives CDR1 SEHNR, CDR2 FQNEAQ (reference sequence). The CDR3 coding sequence is TGTGCCAGCAGCTCATCGACAGGGAGCTATGGCTACACCTTC. As protein: CASSSSTGSYGYTF.

V and J are TRBV6-6 and TRBJ2-7, with no clear D. Germline V gene lookup returns CDR1 MNHNY and CDR2 SVGAGI (reference sequence). V was shortened by 6 bases and J by 3 bases, with 12 bases between the two germline ends. The CDR3 loop spans 13 amino acids. The CDR3 bases are TGTGCCAGCAGGAACTTTGGGTACTACGAGCAGTACTTC. This translates into CASRNFGYYEQYF.

The CDR3 is CASSLSGQNNTEAFF. The CDR3 DNA reads TGTGCCAGCAGCTTATCGGGACAGAATAACACTGAAGCTTTCTTT. V is TRBV7-9 and J is TRBJ1-1; 7 bases match TRBD1. CDR3 length: 15 amino acids. The junction had 5 bases not matched to a gene; V was cut back by 2 bases and J by 2 bases. Germline V gives CDR1 SEHNR, CDR2 FQNEAQ (reference sequence). The full variable domain, with the rest looked up from reference TRBV7-9 and TRBJ1-1, is DTGVSQNPRHKITKRGQNVTFRCDPISEHNRLYWYRQTLGQGPEFLTYFQNEAQLEKSRLLSDRFSAERPKGSFSTLEIQRTEQGDSAMYLCASSLSGQNNTEAFFGQGTRLTVV.

The rearrangement joins TRBV11-2 to TRBJ2-3; 15 nucleotides match TRBD2. Germline trimming cut 5 bases from V and 4 bases from J; bases unmatched to any gene: 7. The CDR3 contains 17 residues. Germline CDR1 SGHAT, CDR2 FQNNGV. DNA of the CDR3: TGTGCCAGCAGCCCGAGGACTAGCGGGAGGGCCGCAGATACGCAGTATTTT. It encodes CASSPRTSGRAADTQYF.

This clone was recorded a few times. The chain combines TRBV7-9 with TRBJ1-2; a weak D match, TRBD1 (5 bases). The V gene lost 10 bases and the J gene lost 5 bases, with 20 bases spanning the gap. Germline CDR1 SEHNR, CDR2 FQNEAQ (reference sequence). The CDR3 has 14 residues. Written as DNA, the CDR3 is TGTGCCACCCGATTCGGGGCGGAGCGGTATGGCTACACCTTC. Translating gives CATRFGAERYGYTF. Based on the CDR3 plus reference TRBV7-9 and TRBJ1-2, the full variable domain is DTGVSQNPRHKITKRGQNVTFRCDPISEHNRLYWYRQTLGQGPEFLTYFQNEAQLEKSRLLSDRFSAERPKGSFSTLEIQRTEQGDSAMYLCATRFGAERYGYTFGSGTRLTVV.

The rearrangement joins TRBV21-1 to TRBJ1-5. TRBV21-1 is designated a pseudogene. The CDR3 consists of 21 residues. The DNA for the CDR3 is TGTGCCAGCAGCAAAGGGCTGGTCCCCGGCAGTTTAGATAATAGCAATCAGCCCCAGCATTTT. Residues: CASSKGLVPGSLDNSNQPQHF.

The J gene is TRBJ2-7, the V gene TRBV9; D might be TRBD1 or TRBD2, each matching 5 bases. Germline loops: CDR1 SGDLS, CDR2 YYNGEE. The V end was cut by 2 bases, the J end by 2 bases, with 17 bases between. The CDR3 is made up of 16 amino acids. DNA of the CDR3: TGTGCCAGCAGCGTCCAACGGGGCCAGGAGCCCTACGAGCAGTACTTC. It encodes CASSVQRGQEPYEQYF.

The chain is built from TRBV11-1 and TRBJ2-1, with D maybe TRBD2 (6 bases). Trimming took 3 bases from V and 6 from J, leaving 12 bases between them. The V gene's germline CDR1 is SGHAT and CDR2 FQDESV (reference sequence). The CDR3 extends over 14 amino acids. The CDR3, as DNA: TGTGCCAGCAGCTTTCCGGGAGCGCCCAATGAGCAGTTCTTC. This sequence encodes CASSFPGAPNEQFF.

The chain employs TRBV7-6 and TRBJ1-1; D uncertain. V was pared by 5 bases and J by 1 base, with 14 bases between. CDR1 and CDR2 from the germline V gene are SGHVS and FNYEAQ. This CDR3 has 15 amino acids. CDR3 sequence (DNA): TGTGCCAGCAGCAAAGGACGGAACGAGAACACTGAAGCTTTCTTT. This encodes CASSKGRNENTEAFF.

The gene calls are TRBV5-4 and TRBJ2-1, with D possibly being TRBD2 (6 bases). Looked up from germline, CDR1 is SGHNT and CDR2 is YYREEE (reference sequence). This CDR3 spans 14 amino acids. Trimming took 2 bases from V and 2 from J, leaving 8 bases between them. CDR3 protein: CASSFRGTYNEQFF. CDR3 coding DNA: TGTGCCAGCAGCTTCCGGGGGACCTACAATGAGCAGTTCTTC.

The chain couples TRBV2 to TRBJ2-7; D tentatively fits TRBD1 or TRBD2 (5 bases each). Germline V gives CDR1 SNHLY, CDR2 FYNNEI. This CDR3 spans 15 amino acids. The V gene lost 2 bases and the J gene lost 3 bases, with 14 bases spanning the gap. For the CDR3, the DNA is TGTGCCAGCAGTGAATGGGACGGCGCCGTCTACGAGCAGTACTTC. Translating it yields CASSEWDGAVYEQYF.

The chain recombines TRBV5-1 with TRBJ2-1; D is perhaps TRBD2 (5 bases). V shed 3 bases and J shed 0 bases, with 10 bases lying between them. From germline, CDR1 is SGHRS and CDR2 YFSETQ. This CDR3 has 15 amino acids. CDR3 sequence: CASSSTGSSYNEQFF. The CDR3 DNA follows: TGCGCCAGCAGCTCGACGGGGTCCTCCTACAATGAGCAGTTCTTC.

This clone was seen once. This rearrangement joins TRBV18 to TRBJ2-1, with D unresolved. Trimming left V 3 bases short and J 4 bases short, with 10 bases between. This CDR3 comprises 14 residues. Per germline, CDR1 KGHSH and CDR2 LQKENI. CDR3 protein: CASSPEAIYNEQFF. The CDR3 nucleotides are TGTGCCAGCTCACCCGAGGCAATTTACAATGAGCAGTTCTTC. The variable domain in full, with the rest retrieved from reference TRBV18 and TRBJ2-1, is NAGVMQNPRHLVRRRGQEARLRCSPMKGHSHVYWYRQLPEEGLKFMVYLQKENIIDESGMPKERFSAEFPKEGPSILRIQQVVRGDSAAYFCASSPEAIYNEQFFGPGTRLTVL.

This clone was seen once. The chain carries TRBV19 and TRBJ2-7; TRBD1 is a possible D gene (6 bases). V lost 0 bases and J lost 1, with 10 bases in between. The CDR3 spans 15 residues. The germline V gene encodes CDR1 LNHDA and CDR2 SQIVND (reference sequence). CDR3 coding DNA: TGTGCCAGTAGTATAGAGGCAGGGGCATCCTACGAGCAGTACTTC. This encodes CASSIEAGASYEQYF. Based on the CDR3 plus reference TRBV19 and TRBJ2-7, the full variable domain is DGGITQSPKYLFRKEGQNVTLSCEQNLNHDAMYWYRQDPGQGLRLIYYSQIVNDFQKGDIAEGYSVSREKKESFPLTVTSAQKNPTAFYLCASSIEAGASYEQYFGPGTRLTVT.

This chain connects TRBV27 to TRBJ1-3; D is perhaps TRBD1 (6 bases). This CDR3 comprises 15 residues. CDR1 and CDR2 (germline): MNHEY, SMNVEV (reference sequence). The V and J ends lost 5 bases and 6 bases respectively, with 17 bases between them. The CDR3 loop is CASSAIGQLSNTIYF. The DNA for the CDR3 is TGTGCCAGCAGTGCTATCGGACAGCTTTCAAACACCATATATTTT.

V is TRBV4-1 and J is TRBJ2-5, with D maybe TRBD2 (7 bases). This CDR3 contains 15 residues. The V and J ends lost 1 base and 4 bases respectively, with 13 bases between them. Germline V CDR1 and CDR2: MGHRA, YSYEKL. The CDR3 protein is CASSQAGGASETQYF. CDR3 nucleotide sequence: TGCGCCAGCAGCCAAGCGGGGGGCGCATCAGAGACCCAGTACTTC.